The present T cell receptor (beta chain) was sequenced within a study of shared clonotypes between healthy human individuals. Study results and limitations: Sharing of clonotypes among donors was expected to vary with sequencing depth.

As for this clone: The target antigen is unknown.

There were no recent acute infections or vaccinations among the donors, who were healthy HIV-negative adults. The CDR3 covers 15 residues. Germline V CDR1 and CDR2: LGHNA, YNFKEQ. V lost 0 bases and J 2 bases, leaving 11 bases between the germline ends. Researchers ran the assay at a deep level. In the authors' workflow: Filtering was not the same, since immunoSEQ gave junction-only sequences without quality scores. Generated by immunoSEQ multiplex PCR, the TCRdb table keeps only in-frame clones and is missing some. The DNA was the basis for D and trimming; V, J and clone size are from that table. The table shows over 400,000 clones, with 78% occurring only once.

The receptor's source is a woman in her 40s in good health. Some clones in this sample may be carry-over from other donors' samples. Sequencing was performed on PBMCs. This chain links TRBV4-2 with TRBJ2-7; possible D gene TRBD2, 5 bases. CDR3 amino acids: CASSQEERGTYEQYF. The CDR3 DNA reads as TGTGCCAGCAGCCAAGAAGAGAGAGGGACCTACGAGCAGTACTTC.